This TCR beta chain was sequenced during a study of cytomegalovirus exposure and HLA in healthy donors (dated by TCRdb to between 2016 and 2019). For context, the study as a whole: According to an earlier analysis of around 600 of the donors, about 180 million T cells yielded 120 million or so unique TCR beta sequences and less than 300 Gb of sequence data. An early release that covered about 600 HLA-typed donors contained approximately 300 gigabases of sequencing data and around 85 million unique TCR sequences. Among the roughly 400 genotyped donors, around 79% belonged to the genetic ancestry cluster associated with self-reported Caucasian donors. The study aimed to test whether cataloging public T cell receptors could reveal signatures of past pathogen exposure. The T cell repertoires of several hundred subjects were profiled by immunosequencing and related to cytomegalovirus serostatus. A separate validation cohort of more than 100 different subjects was used in addition to the approximately 700-subject first cohort. The study combined high-throughput TCR immunosequencing, statistical association of individual TCRs with disease status, and machine learning to predict cytomegalovirus infection status. A later analysis re-analyzed previously published TCR beta repertoires from 650 to 800 donors and added high-resolution HLA genotyping to study TCR occurrence patterns. In the later analysis, no new phenotypic data were used to find candidate immune exposures; instead, reliance was placed on TCR beta sequences and their occurrence across donors. In an earlier analysis of 500 to 650 of the donors, high-throughput TCR beta sequencing was used to judge whether each TCR beta V gene segment behaved as functional or pseudogenic. Alongside the repertoire data, information on donor age, sex, ethnicity and CMV serostatus was compiled. A later genetic analysis used genome-wide SNP genotypes for about 60% of the roughly 670 donors, treating that subset as a discovery cohort. All discovery cohort repertoires had been generated using a single sequencing platform. HLA typing included class I and class II loci at four-digit resolution. The number of typed donors differed by locus: roughly 620-640 for A, B, C, DRB1 and DQB1; some 500 for DQA1; around 610 for DPA1; and some 470 for DPB1. Roughly five DR-DQ haplotypes were treated as single units for association and clustering because of strong linkage in the cohort. Among about 400 genotyped donors of the cohort, an average of approximately 200,000 unique TCR beta nucleotide sequences was sequenced per donor, of which about 19% were non-productive. What the study reported, not specific to this receptor: Most TCR sequences were seen in very few donors, while some public TCRs were found in many individuals. A further reported finding was that TCR beta sequences accurately predicted the HLA-A and HLA-B alleles for most subjects in the first cohort. Only TCR beta chains were sequenced in this cohort, and the absence of alpha or paired-chain data limited detectable features. Because counts were too low, more than 15 rarely observed V segments, including chromosome 9 orphons, were excluded from the earlier analysis of around 590 of the donors. The only immune exposure information available for the cohort was CMV serostatus. In a later genetic analysis, fewer N-insertions in productive TCRs were reported among donors in an Asian-associated ancestry cluster than the approximately 670-donor mean. A later analysis found that TCR association rates varied across HLA loci, with DRB1 alleles showing the most associated TCRs and HLA-C alleles the fewest. Sequencing depth was assumed to be roughly uniform across donors in the presence/absence analyses, though that assumption may not hold. A total of around 150 TCR beta chains were listed by the study as associated with cytomegalovirus. The authors suggested that the approach could potentially be extended to other disease states and immunological phenotypes. The classifier was reported to diagnose cytomegalovirus status with high specificity and sensitivity in both the original cohort and the validation cohort. The sequencing pipeline was judged likely to have produced a cluster of highly shared sequence variants as a technical artifact. Some IMGT-functional V segments, including TRBV6-2 and TRBV6-3, could not be told apart with the 87-base-pair reads, so those segments were excluded. Assigning TCR associations to individual alleles was difficult when HLA alleles, especially DR and DQ, strongly co-occurred. HLA typing was unavailable for some donors at each locus, so association tests used only the typed subset. At a false discovery rate of 0.05, a later analysis linked some 18,000 TCR beta sequences to specific HLA alleles. In a later analysis, most CMV-associated TCR beta chains were found to appear HLA-restricted, with HLA associations seemingly driven largely by CMV exposure. A later analysis found that HLA-associated TCR beta chains were more clonally expanded and had lower generation probabilities than equally common non-associated chains. A later analysis reported that several top co-occurrence clusters appeared linked to parvovirus B19, influenza, CMV and Epstein-Barr virus. Linkage disequilibrium might explain the correlated functional status among segregating V segments, but an unknown experimental factor could not be excluded. An association between a missense DCLRE1C variant and V-gene and J-gene trimming of TCR beta chains was found in a later genetic analysis and replicated in an independent cohort. An earlier analysis of around 500 of the donors showed that most TCR beta V segments appeared in productive rearrangements either about 90% or about 30% of the time, which broadly matched IMGT annotations. In vitro tests confirmed that a few of the cytomegalovirus-associated TCR beta chains recognize cytomegalovirus antigens.

The cohort comprised more than 550 healthy bone marrow donors. Cohort members were all nominally healthy when sampled, although unrecorded immune exposures were likely present. The donor was CMV seronegative and was included in the group of 352 seronegative cohort members. Each donor provided a peripheral blood sample, and peripheral blood mononuclear cells were used for TCR beta sequencing. The Qiagen DNeasy Blood Extraction Kit was used to extract genomic DNA from the blood cell samples. A note on this clone: It lacks a known antigen. No much larger clonotype is one base removed from it; base qualities were not supplied.

Receptor libraries were prepared by the immunoSEQ multiplex PCR assay. The multiplex PCR relied on a mix of 60 forward primers for TCR Vbeta segments and 13 reverse primers for TCR Jbeta segments. A multiplex PCR assay on genomic DNA amplified the CDR3 region of rearranged TCR beta genes. The amplified TCR beta libraries were sequenced on the Illumina HiSeq System as 87-base-pair reads. As for the authors' bioinformatics: A later analysis tallied 80 million to 95 million unique TCR beta chains across the 610 or so repertoires, and approximately 11 million of those chains were shared by two or more donors. Raw reads were error-corrected and collapsed into unique sequences by a nearest-neighbor algorithm in which closely related sequences were merged to remove PCR and sequencing errors. To assign V, D and J gene segments, CDR3 sequences were aligned to IMGT reference sequences. For a sequence to be retained, a match of at least six nucleotides was required to both a V gene segment and a J gene segment. Rearrangements were called productive when the CDR3 lacked stop codons and stayed in frame with V and J; all others were non-productive. Following IMGT convention, CDR3 was defined as the stretch from the second conserved V-encoded cysteine up to the conserved J-encoded phenylalanine. In an earlier analysis of around 640 of the donors, sequences lacking an unambiguous match to a single V gene segment were excluded. In an earlier analysis of several hundred of the donors, a V segment was called functional when productive rearrangements were above 56.7%, and segregating when the standard deviation between donors exceeded 5%. A statistical classification framework was built for diagnosing cytomegalovirus status from the catalog of TCR beta chain sequences. In a later analysis, TCR nucleotide sequences were compared against IMGT/GENE-DB human TR gene sequences so that V and J genes could be assigned. Using the TCRdist pipeline, a later analysis assigned CDR3 sequences along with most-parsimonious VDJ recombination scenarios. In a later analysis, each TCR beta chain was defined by its CDR3 amino acid sequence together with its V-gene family, and reads without a unique V-gene family were excluded. To address suspected cross-contamination and a sequencing artifact, a later analysis removed approximately 590 highly shared, low-generation-probability nucleotide sequences. In a later analysis, a clonal expansion index was calculated for each public chain from normalized within-repertoire ranks of inferred template counts. A later analysis computed generation probabilities with a VDJ recombination model fitted to out-of-frame rearrangements, and checked the results against IGoR. A later analysis scored TCR-TCR, TCR-HLA and TCR-CMV co-occurrence with hypergeometric tests, applying a repertoire-size bias correction to TCR pairs. A later analysis estimated false discovery rates by permuting HLA or CMV assignments 20 times. In a later analysis, co-occurring TCRs were grouped with DBSCAN, and TCRdist sequence similarity was added when clustering was performed within HLA-allele-positive subsets. For co-occurrence clustering, repertoires with fewer than 30,000 or more than 120,000 public chains were excluded, along with about five repertoires with anomalous nucleotide sharing. This is the immuneACCESS table as TCRdb keeps it, with only in-frame sequences that have V and J called. A part of the clones is gone; compared with another copy, unresolved V genes explain less than half, and the rest is unexplained. From that table come the V and J calls and clone size; the DNA was used to work out D and trimming. This sample lists about 150,000 clones; roughly three quarters were detected once. The ten top clones hold over 13% of the sample.

The germline V gene supplies CDR1 MNHNS and CDR2 SASEGT. Including the terminal cysteine and phenylalanine, the CDR3 comprises 14 residues. Here the CDR3 DNA is all that survives: 42 bases in frame from base 1. V ends up 8 bases short and J 6 bases short, with an unmatched junction base count of 10. Input material: PBMCs. This receptor was obtained from a middle-aged woman in good health and CMV-seronegative. The V gene is TRBV6-1 and the J gene is TRBJ2-4; 7 bases in the junction line up with TRBD1. The sequenced DNA is TGTGCCAGCGGGACCGGGACAGACCTAAACATTCAGTACTTC. This translates into CASGTGTDLNIQYF.